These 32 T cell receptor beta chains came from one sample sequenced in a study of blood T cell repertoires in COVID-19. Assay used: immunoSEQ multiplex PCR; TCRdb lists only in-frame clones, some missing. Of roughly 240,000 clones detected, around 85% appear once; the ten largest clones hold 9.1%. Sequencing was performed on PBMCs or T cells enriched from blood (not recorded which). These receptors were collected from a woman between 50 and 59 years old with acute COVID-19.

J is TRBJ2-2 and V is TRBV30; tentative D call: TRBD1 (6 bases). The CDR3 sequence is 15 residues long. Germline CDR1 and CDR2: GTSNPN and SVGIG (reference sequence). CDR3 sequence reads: CARTVRDSRTGELFF. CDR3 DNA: TGTGCGAGGACAGTCCGAGATAGCCGGACTGGGGAGCTGTTTTTT.

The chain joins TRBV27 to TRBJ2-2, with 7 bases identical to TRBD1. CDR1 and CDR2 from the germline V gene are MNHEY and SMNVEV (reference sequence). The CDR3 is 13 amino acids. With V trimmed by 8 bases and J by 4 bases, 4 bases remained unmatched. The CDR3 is CASGYRGTGELFF. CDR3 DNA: TGTGCCAGCGGATACAGGGGCACCGGGGAGCTGTTTTTT.

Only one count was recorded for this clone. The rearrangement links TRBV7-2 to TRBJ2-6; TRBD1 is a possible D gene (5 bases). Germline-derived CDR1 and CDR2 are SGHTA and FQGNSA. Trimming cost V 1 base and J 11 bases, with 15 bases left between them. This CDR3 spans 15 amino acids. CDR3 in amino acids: CASSLGMALGDVLTF. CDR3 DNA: TGTGCCAGCAGCTTAGGCATGGCCCTAGGGGACGTCCTGACTTTC.

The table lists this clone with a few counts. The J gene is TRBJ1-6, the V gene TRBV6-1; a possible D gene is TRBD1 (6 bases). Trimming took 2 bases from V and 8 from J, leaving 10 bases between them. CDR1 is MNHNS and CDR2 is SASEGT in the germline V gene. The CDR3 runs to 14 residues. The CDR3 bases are TGTGCCAGCAGTGAACGACAGGCCGATTCACCCCTCCACTTT. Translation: CASSERQADSPLHF.

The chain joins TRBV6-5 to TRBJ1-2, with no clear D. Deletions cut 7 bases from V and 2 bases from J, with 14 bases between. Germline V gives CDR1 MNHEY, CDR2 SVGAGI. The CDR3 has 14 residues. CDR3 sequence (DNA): TGTGCCAGCACCAGGCAACACTTCAACTATGGCTACACCTTC. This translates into CASTRQHFNYGYTF.

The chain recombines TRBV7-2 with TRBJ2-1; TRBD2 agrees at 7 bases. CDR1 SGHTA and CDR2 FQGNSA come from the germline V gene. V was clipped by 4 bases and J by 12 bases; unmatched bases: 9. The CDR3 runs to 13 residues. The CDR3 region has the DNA TGTGCCAGCAGCTCCCCCGGTGGCGGGGGGCAGTTCTTC. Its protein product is CASSSPGGGGQFF.

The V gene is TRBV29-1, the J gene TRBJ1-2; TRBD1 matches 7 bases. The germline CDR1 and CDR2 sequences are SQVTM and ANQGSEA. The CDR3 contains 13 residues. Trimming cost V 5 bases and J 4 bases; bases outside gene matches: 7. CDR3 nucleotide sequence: TGCAGCGTTCGGGACAGCCGGCTCTATGGCTACACCTTC. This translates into CSVRDSRLYGYTF.

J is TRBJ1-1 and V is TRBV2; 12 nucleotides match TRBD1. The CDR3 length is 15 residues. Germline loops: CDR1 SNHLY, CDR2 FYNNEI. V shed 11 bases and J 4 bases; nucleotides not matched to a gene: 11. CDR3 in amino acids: CASGTGGGMSTEAFF. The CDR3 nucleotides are TGTGCCTCGGGGACAGGGGGCGGGATGAGCACTGAAGCTTTCTTT.

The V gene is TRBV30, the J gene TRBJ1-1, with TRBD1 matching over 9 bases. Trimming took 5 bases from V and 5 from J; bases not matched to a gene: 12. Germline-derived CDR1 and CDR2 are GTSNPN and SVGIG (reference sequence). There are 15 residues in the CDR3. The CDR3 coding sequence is TGTGCCTGGTTGGTCCCGGGGACAGGGAGGACTGAAGCTTTCTTT. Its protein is CAWLVPGTGRTEAFF.

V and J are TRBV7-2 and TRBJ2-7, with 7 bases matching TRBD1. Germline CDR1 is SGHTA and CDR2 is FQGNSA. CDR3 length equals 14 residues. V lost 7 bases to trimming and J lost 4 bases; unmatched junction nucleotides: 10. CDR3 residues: CASTLPGQSYEQYF. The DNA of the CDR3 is TGTGCCAGCACTCTACCGGGACAGAGTTACGAGCAGTACTTC.

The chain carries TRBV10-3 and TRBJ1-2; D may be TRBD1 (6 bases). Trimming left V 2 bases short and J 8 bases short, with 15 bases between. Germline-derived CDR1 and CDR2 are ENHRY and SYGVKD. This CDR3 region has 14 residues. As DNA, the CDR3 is TGTGCCATCAGTGAGGTTTCGGGGGGCGGAGGCTACACCTTC. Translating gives CAISEVSGGGGYTF.

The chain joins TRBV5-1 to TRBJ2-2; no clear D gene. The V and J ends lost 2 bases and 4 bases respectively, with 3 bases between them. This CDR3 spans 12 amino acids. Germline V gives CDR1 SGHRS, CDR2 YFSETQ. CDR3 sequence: CASSFSTGELFF. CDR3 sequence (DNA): TGCGCCAGCAGCTTCTCCACCGGGGAGCTGTTTTTT.

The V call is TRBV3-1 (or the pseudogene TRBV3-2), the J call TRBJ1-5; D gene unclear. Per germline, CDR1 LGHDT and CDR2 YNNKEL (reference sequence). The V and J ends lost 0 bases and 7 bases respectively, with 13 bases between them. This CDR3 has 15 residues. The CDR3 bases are TGTGCCAGCAGCCAAGATCTGTCACTAGGACAGCCCCAGCATTTT. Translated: CASSQDLSLGQPQHF.

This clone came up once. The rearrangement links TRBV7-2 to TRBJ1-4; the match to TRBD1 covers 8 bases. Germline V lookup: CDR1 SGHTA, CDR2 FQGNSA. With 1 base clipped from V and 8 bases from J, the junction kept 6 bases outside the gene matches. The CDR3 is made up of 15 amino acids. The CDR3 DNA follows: TGTGCCAGCAGCTTAGTGTCGGCAGGGGGCGAAAAACTGTTTTTT. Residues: CASSLVSAGGEKLFF.

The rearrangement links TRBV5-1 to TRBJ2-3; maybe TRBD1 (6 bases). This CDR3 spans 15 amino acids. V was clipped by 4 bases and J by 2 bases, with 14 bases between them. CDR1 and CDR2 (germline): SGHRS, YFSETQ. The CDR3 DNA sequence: TGCGCCAGCAGCCCTGGACAGCCGATCACAGATACGCAGTATTTT. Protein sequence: CASSPGQPITDTQYF.

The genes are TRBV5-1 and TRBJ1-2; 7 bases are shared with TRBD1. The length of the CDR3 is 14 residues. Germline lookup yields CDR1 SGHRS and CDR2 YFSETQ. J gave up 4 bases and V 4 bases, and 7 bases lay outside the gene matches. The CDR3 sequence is CASSMGQNSYGYTF. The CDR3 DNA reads TGCGCCAGCAGCATGGGACAGAACTCCTATGGCTACACCTTC.

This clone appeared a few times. The CDR3 DNA follows: TGTGCCAGCAGCTTCAGGGGTTTGGAGACCCAGTACTTC. Translated: CASSFRGLETQYF. The rearrangement uses TRBV7-9 and TRBJ2-5; D is possibly TRBD1 (6 bases). V was clipped by 3 bases and J by 5 bases, with 10 bases between them. In germline, CDR1 is SEHNR, CDR2 FQNEAQ (reference sequence). The CDR3 runs 13 residues.

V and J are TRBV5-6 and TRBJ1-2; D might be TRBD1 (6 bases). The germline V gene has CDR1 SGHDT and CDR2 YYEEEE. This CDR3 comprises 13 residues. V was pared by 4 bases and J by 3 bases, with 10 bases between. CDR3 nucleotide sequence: TGTGCCAGCAGCCTGGACAGACACTATGGCTACACCTTC. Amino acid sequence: CASSLDRHYGYTF.

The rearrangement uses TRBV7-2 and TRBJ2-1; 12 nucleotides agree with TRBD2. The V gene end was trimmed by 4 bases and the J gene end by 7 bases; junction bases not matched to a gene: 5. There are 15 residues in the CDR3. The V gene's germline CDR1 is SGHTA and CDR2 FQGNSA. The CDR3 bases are TGTGCCAGCAGCTCTAGCGGGGGGGCCTTAAATGAGCAGTTCTTC. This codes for CASSSSGGALNEQFF.

The CDR3 DNA reads as TGTGCCAGCAGTCCCTTTCCCTCCGGGGAGCTGTTTTTT. Protein sequence: CASSPFPSGELFF. The chain has TRBV27 and TRBJ2-2, with D uncertain. Germline CDR1 is MNHEY and CDR2 is SMNVEV (reference sequence). The CDR3 runs to 13 residues. V gave up 5 bases and J gave up 6 bases, with 10 bases separating them.

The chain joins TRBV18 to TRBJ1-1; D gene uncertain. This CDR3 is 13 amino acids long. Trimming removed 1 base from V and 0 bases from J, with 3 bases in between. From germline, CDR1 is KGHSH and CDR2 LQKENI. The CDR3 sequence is CASSPLMNTEAFF. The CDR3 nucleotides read TGTGCCAGCTCACCACTCATGAACACTGAAGCTTTCTTT. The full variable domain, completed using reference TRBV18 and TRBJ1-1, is NAGVMQNPRHLVRRRGQEARLRCSPMKGHSHVYWYRQLPEEGLKFMVYLQKENIIDESGMPKERFSAEFPKEGPSILRIQQVVRGDSAAYFCASSPLMNTEAFFGQGTRLTVV.

CDR3 sequence (DNA): TGTGCCAGCAGTGAATCTCCCCTGGCAGGCTGGGGCTCAGCTAACTATGGCTACACCTTC. Encoded protein: CASSESPLAGWGSANYGYTF. The chain couples TRBV6-1 to TRBJ1-2; D perhaps matches TRBD1 (5 bases). CDR3 length: 20 amino acids. Germline V gene lookup returns CDR1 MNHNS and CDR2 SASEGT. Trimming stripped 2 bases from V and 0 bases from J, with 25 bases between.

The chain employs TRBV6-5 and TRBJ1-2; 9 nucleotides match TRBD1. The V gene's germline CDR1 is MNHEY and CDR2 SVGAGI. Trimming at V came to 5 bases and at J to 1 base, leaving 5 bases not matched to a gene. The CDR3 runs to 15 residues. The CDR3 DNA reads TGTGCCAGCAGTACTTGGACAGGGGATAACTATGGCTACACCTTC. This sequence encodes CASSTWTGDNYGYTF.

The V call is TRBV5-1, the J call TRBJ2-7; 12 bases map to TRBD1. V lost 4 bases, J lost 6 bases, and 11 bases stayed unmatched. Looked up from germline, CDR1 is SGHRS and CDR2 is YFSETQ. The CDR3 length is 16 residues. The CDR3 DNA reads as TGCGCCAGCAGCGTCCAGGTAGGGACAGGGGGCGCCGAGCAGTACTTC. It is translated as CASSVQVGTGGAEQYF. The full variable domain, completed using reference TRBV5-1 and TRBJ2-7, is KAGVTQTPRYLIKTRGQQVTLSCSPISGHRSVSWYQQTPGQGLQFLFEYFSETQRNKGNFPGRFSGRQFSNSRSEMNVSTLELGDSALYLCASSVQVGTGGAEQYFGPGTRLTVT.

CDR3 loop: CASSGQENTEAFF. In DNA form, the CDR3 reads TGCGCCAGCAGCGGGCAAGAGAACACTGAAGCTTTCTTT. The chain recombines TRBV5-1 with TRBJ1-1; no definite D call. Looked up from germline, CDR1 is SGHRS and CDR2 is YFSETQ. Deletions cut 4 bases from V and 1 base from J, with 8 bases between. The length of the CDR3 is 13 residues. The variable domain in full, with the rest retrieved from reference TRBV5-1 and TRBJ1-1, is KAGVTQTPRYLIKTRGQQVTLSCSPISGHRSVSWYQQTPGQGLQFLFEYFSETQRNKGNFPGRFSGRQFSNSRSEMNVSTLELGDSALYLCASSGQENTEAFFGQGTRLTVV.

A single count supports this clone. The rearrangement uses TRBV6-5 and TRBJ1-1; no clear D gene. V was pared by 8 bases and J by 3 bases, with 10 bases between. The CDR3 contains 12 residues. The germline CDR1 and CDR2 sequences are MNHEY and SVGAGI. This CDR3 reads CASSRSDTEAFF. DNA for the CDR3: TGTGCCAGCTCTCGTTCAGACACTGAAGCTTTCTTT.

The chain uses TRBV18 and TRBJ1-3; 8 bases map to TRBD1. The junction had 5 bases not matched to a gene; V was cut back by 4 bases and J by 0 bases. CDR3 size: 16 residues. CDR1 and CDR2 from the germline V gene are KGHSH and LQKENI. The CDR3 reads CASSRTGTGSGNTIYF. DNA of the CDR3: TGTGCCAGCTCACGAACCGGGACAGGCTCTGGAAACACCATATATTTT.

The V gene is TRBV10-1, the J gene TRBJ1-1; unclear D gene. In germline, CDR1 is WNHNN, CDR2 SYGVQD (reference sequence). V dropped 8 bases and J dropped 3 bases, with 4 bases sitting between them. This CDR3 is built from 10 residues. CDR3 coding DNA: TGCGCCAGCGAGGACACTGAAGCTTTCTTT. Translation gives CASEDTEAFF.

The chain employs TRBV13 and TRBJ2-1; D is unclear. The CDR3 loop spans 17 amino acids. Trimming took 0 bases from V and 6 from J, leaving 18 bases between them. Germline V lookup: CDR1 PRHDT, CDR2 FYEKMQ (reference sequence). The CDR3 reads CASSLGRGDPPFNEQFF. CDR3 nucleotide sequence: TGTGCCAGCAGCTTAGGCCGAGGTGACCCGCCCTTCAATGAGCAGTTCTTC. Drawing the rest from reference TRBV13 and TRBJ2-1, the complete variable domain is AAGVIQSPRHLIKEKRETATLKCYPIPRHDTVYWYQQGPGQDPQFLISFYEKMQSDKGSIPDRFSAQQFSDYHSELNMSSLELGDSALYFCASSLGRGDPPFNEQFFGPGTRLTVL.

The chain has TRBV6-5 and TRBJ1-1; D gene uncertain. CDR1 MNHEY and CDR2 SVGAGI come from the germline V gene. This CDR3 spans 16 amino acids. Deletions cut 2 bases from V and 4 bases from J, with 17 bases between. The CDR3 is CASSYEQVRSSTEAFF. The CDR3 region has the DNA TGTGCCAGCAGTTACGAGCAGGTTAGGTCGAGCACTGAAGCTTTCTTT.

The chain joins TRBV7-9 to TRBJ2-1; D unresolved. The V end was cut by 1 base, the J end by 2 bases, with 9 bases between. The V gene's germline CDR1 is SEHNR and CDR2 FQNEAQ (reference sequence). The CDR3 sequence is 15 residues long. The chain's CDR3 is CASSLGRVTYNEQFF. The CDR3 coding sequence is TGTGCCAGCAGCTTAGGGAGAGTGACCTACAATGAGCAGTTCTTC.

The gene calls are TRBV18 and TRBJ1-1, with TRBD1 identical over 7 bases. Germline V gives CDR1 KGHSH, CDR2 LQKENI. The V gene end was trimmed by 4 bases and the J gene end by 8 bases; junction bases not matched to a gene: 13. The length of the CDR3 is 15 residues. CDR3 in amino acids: CASSHGTAKKEEAFF. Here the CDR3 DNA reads TGTGCCAGCTCACACGGGACAGCCAAAAAAGAGGAAGCTTTCTTT.